This TCR beta chain stems from a study of T cell responses to AZD1222 COVID-19 vaccine. The V gene lost 5 bases and the J gene lost 4 bases, with 14 bases spanning the gap. The CDR3 loop spans 14 amino acids. Looked up from germline, CDR1 is LNHDA and CDR2 is SQIVND (reference sequence). The protocol was immunoSEQ multiplex PCR, while the TCRdb copy is restricted to in-frame clones and leaves out a portion. The sample lists about 180,000 clones; roughly 91% were seen once. The sequencing here drew on peripheral blood, taken 28 days after the second dose of the MenACWY control vaccine. This TCR came from an adult who received the MenACWY meningococcal vaccine as a control. The chain joins TRBV19 to TRBJ1-2; no definite D call. The CDR3, as DNA: TGTGCCAGTAGTTTCGGGTCTCGTATCTATGGCTACACCTTC. This translates into CASSFGSRIYGYTF.